This is a list of T cell receptor beta chains from one sample in a study of blood T cell repertoires in COVID-19. Clones were read by immunoSEQ multiplex PCR, and TCRdb kept only the in-frame ones, dropping some. In the table there are 95,000 to 110,000 clones, 84% of which are singletons. The sequenced material came from peripheral blood. The source is a human donor in a cohort sampled during active or convalescent COVID-19. Both conserved end residues are part of each CDR3. D genes are given only for firm matches. Size is omitted from some rows. Given values are once, few, many or a class for expanded clones.

>NA|once|TRBJ1-3|TRBV19
TGTGCCAGTAGTATCAGGGCAGACTCTGGAAACACCATATATTTT
CASSIRADSGNTIYF
>NA|NA|TRBJ1-5|TRBV6-5
TGTGCCAGCAGCTGGACAGGCAATCAGCCCCAGCATTTT
CASSWTGNQPQHF
>NA|few|TRBJ1-5|TRBV12-3/TRBV12-4
TGTGCCAGCAGTAATACAGGTTTACAGCCCCAGCATTTT
CASSNTGLQPQHF
>NA|NA|TRBJ2-1|TRBV7-8
TGTGCCAGCAGCTTAGCGAGGGGGGGATACAATGAGCAGTTCTTC
CASSLARGGYNEQFF
>NA|NA|TRBJ1-5|TRBV21-1
TGTGCCAGCAGCAAAGGAGACAGGGGGGTCACCTTAGCAAATCAGCCCCAGCATTTT
CASSKGDRGVTLANQPQHF
>NA|NA|TRBJ2-6|TRBV30
TGTGCCTGGACCCCCGGGGTGGGAGGTGGCACTGGGGCCAACGTCCTGACTTTC
CAWTPGVGGGTGANVLTF
>TRBD1|NA|TRBJ1-2|TRBV28
TGTGCCAGCAGCCCCGCAGGGGGAAGGACTGGCTACACCTTC
CASSPAGGRTGYTF
>TRBD1|NA|TRBJ1-4|TRBV19
TGTGCCAGTAGTCCCGGACAGGCCCCAACTAATGAAAAACTGTTTTTT
CASSPGQAPTNEKLFF
>NA|NA|TRBJ2-7|TRBV4-3
TGCGCCAGCAGCCAAGAGTTACGGGGAGTGTACGAGCAGTACTTC
CASSQELRGVYEQYF
>NA|NA|TRBJ2-7|TRBV24-1
TGTGCCACCAGTGACCCGCGGTCGGGCGAGCAGTACTTC
CATSDPRSGEQYF
>TRBD2|NA|TRBJ2-3|TRBV5-4
TGTGCCAGCAGCCCCTGGGGGGGGAGCACAGATACGCAGTATTTT
CASSPWGGSTDTQYF
>NA|few|TRBJ1-3|TRBV2
TGTGCCAGCAGCCTACAGGGAAACACCATATATTTT
CASSLQGNTIYF
>NA|NA|TRBJ2-3|TRBV9
TGTGCCAGCAGCGTAGAAGCAGGGGTCGGCACAGATACGCAGTATTTT
CASSVEAGVGTDTQYF
>TRBD1|NA|TRBJ2-7|TRBV29-1
TGCAGCGTTGGGGGACAGGACTACGAGCAGTACTTC
CSVGGQDYEQYF
>NA|NA|TRBJ1-1|TRBV5-1
TGCGCCAGCAGCCCGACGGGGGTGAACACTGAAGCTTTCTTT
CASSPTGVNTEAFF
>NA|NA|TRBJ1-1|TRBV6-1
TGTGCCAGCAGTGAATCGAGGAGAGGAGCTTTCTTT
CASSESRRGAFF
>NA|once|TRBJ1-5|TRBV19
TGTGCCAGTAGTAATGGGGGGACGGGCAATCAGCCCCAGCATTTT
CASSNGGTGNQPQHF
>NA|NA|TRBJ2-7|TRBV11-2
TGTGCCAGCAGCTTTAGCCCCAGAACCTACGAGCAGTACTTC
CASSFSPRTYEQYF
>NA|NA|TRBJ2-6|TRBV19
TGTGCCAGTAGTATCCAGGCCCTCTCTGGGGCCAACGTCCTGACTTTC
CASSIQALSGANVLTF
>TRBD2|NA|TRBJ2-5|TRBV24-1
TGTGCCACCAGTGACCCTAGCGGGGGGGCCCAAGAGACCCAGTACTTC
CATSDPSGGAQETQYF
>NA|NA|TRBJ1-2|TRBV6-2/TRBV6-3
TGTGCCAGCAGCCAAGGACAGGGCTACACCTTC
CASSQGQGYTF
>NA|NA|TRBJ1-3|TRBV6-5
TGTGCCAGCAGTACGGGACTGAGCTCTGGAAACACCATATATTTT
CASSTGLSSGNTIYF
>TRBD1|NA|TRBJ1-1|TRBV6-6
TGTGCCAGCAGTAGCGCCGGACAGGGGAACACTGAAGCTTTCTTT
CASSSAGQGNTEAFF
>NA|NA|TRBJ2-3|TRBV5-4
TGTGCCAGCAGCTTGGATGGGACTCCGGATACGCAGTATTTT
CASSLDGTPDTQYF
>TRBD2|once|TRBJ2-1|TRBV7-7
TGTGCTAGCAGCCGAGGGACTAGCGGGTCCAATGAGCAGTTCTTC
CASSRGTSGSNEQFF
>NA|NA|TRBJ1-6|TRBV6-1
TGTGCCAGCAGTAAATCTAGGGGGAATTCACCCCTCCACTTT
CASSKSRGNSPLHF
>TRBD2|NA|TRBJ2-2|TRBV2
TGTGCCAGCGGTAGCGGGGGGGCGAACACCGGGGAGCTGTTTTTT
CASGSGGANTGELFF
>NA|NA|TRBJ1-1|TRBV10-3
TGTGCCATCAGTGAGTCCGTGGGCACCTCTGAAGCTTTCTTT
CAISESVGTSEAFF
>NA|NA|TRBJ2-3|TRBV14
TGTGCCAGCAGCAGACTACTACTCGGGGGGCCCACAGATACGCAGTATTTT
CASSRLLLGGPTDTQYF
>TRBD1|NA|TRBJ2-3|TRBV5-1
TGCGCCAGCAGCACGACCGGGACAGGGGGGTTAGGTACGCAGTATTTT
CASSTTGTGGLGTQYF
>TRBD1|NA|TRBJ2-4|TRBV11-2
TGTGCCAGCAGCTTAATAAGGGACAGTTGGGCCAAAAACATTCAGTACTTC
CASSLIRDSWAKNIQYF
>NA|once|TRBJ1-6|TRBV5-1
TGCGCCAGCAGCTTGGACAGCCTTTATAATTCACCCCTCCACTTT
CASSLDSLYNSPLHF
>TRBD2|few|TRBJ2-3|TRBV5-1
TGCGCCAGCAGCTTGGTGCTAGCGGGGGGTAGCACAGATACGCAGTATTTT
CASSLVLAGGSTDTQYF
>TRBD1|NA|TRBJ1-2|TRBV25-1
TGTGCCAGCAGTGAAGGAACTTGGGACAGGGGGCGCGGCTACACCTTC
CASSEGTWDRGRGYTF
>NA|NA|TRBJ2-1|TRBV7-9
TGTGCCAGCAGCTTAGTTGTAGCCCATGAGCAGTTCTTC
CASSLVVAHEQFF
>NA|NA|TRBJ2-2|TRBV27
TGTGCCAGCAGGCCATCATGGGAGATCCACACCGGGGAGCTGTTTTTT
CASRPSWEIHTGELFF
>TRBD1|NA|TRBJ1-6|TRBV2
TGTGCCAGCAATCCCGACAGGGCGGGTTATTCACCCCTCCACTTT
CASNPDRAGYSPLHF
>TRBD1|NA|TRBJ1-6|TRBV5-1
TGCGCCAGCAGCTTGGAGACAGGGATGGAGACACCCCTCCACTTT
CASSLETGMETPLHF
>TRBD1|NA|TRBJ1-6|TRBV9
TGTGCCATTCAAGAGCCGGGACAGAAGGGTTCACCCCTCCACTTT
CAIQEPGQKGSPLHF
>NA|NA|TRBJ1-5|TRBV6-1
TGTGCCAGCAGTGACAGTCGGGATCAGCCCCAGCATTTT
CASSDSRDQPQHF
>TRBD2|once|TRBJ2-1|TRBV4-1
TGCGCCAGCAGCCAAGGACTAGCGGGGACGAGCTCCTACAATGAGCAGTTCTTC
CASSQGLAGTSSYNEQFF
>NA|NA|TRBJ2-7|TRBV6-5
TGTGCCAGCAGCCTTGACAGTACCTACGAGCAGTACTTC
CASSLDSTYEQYF
>TRBD1|NA|TRBJ1-2|TRBV7-9
TGTGCCAGCAGCTTAGGGCAGGGGGCGCTTGTCGATGGCTACACCTTC
CASSLGQGALVDGYTF
>NA|NA|TRBJ1-1|TRBV29-1
TGCAGCGTTGAAGTACCCGGACAAAAGAACACTGAAGCTTTCTTT
CSVEVPGQKNTEAFF
>NA|once|TRBJ1-1|TRBV6-5
TGTGCCAGCAGTTACTCCGACAGGATGTACACTGAAGCTTTCTTT
CASSYSDRMYTEAFF
>TRBD2|NA|TRBJ2-5|TRBV3-1/TRBV3-2
TGTGCCAGCAGCCCCCCTGACGGGGGGTACCAAGAGACCCAGTACTTC
CASSPPDGGYQETQYF
>TRBD1|NA|TRBJ2-3|TRBV7-2
TGTGCCAGCAGCTTACTCGGACAGGGGCCAGATACGCAGTATTTT
CASSLLGQGPDTQYF
>NA|NA|TRBJ2-1|TRBV9
TGTGCCAGCAGCGTAGAGGGGGGGGCACCCTACAATGAGCAGTTCTTC
CASSVEGGAPYNEQFF
>NA|NA|TRBJ2-7|TRBV4-2
TGTGCCAGCAGCCAAGATGGCGGGGTGGCCTACGAGCAGTACTTC
CASSQDGGVAYEQYF
>NA|NA|TRBJ2-2|TRBV11-2
TGTGCCAGCAGCTCATCGAACACCGGGGAGCTGTTTTTT
CASSSSNTGELFF
>NA|NA|TRBJ2-3|TRBV5-6
TGTGCCAGCAGCCAAGACCCCTGGGGGCCGGTAGATACGCAGTATTTT
CASSQDPWGPVDTQYF
>NA|NA|TRBJ1-1|TRBV5-4
TGTGCCAGCAGCTCATGGACAGCGAACACTGAAGCTTTCTTT
CASSSWTANTEAFF
>NA|once|TRBJ2-7|TRBV6-5
TGTGCCAGTTTAGGACAGCCGCCCTACGAGCAGTACTTC
CASLGQPPYEQYF
>NA|NA|TRBJ1-2|TRBV25-1
TGTGCCAGCAGTGACCAGGGGCCCAACTATGGCTACACCTTC
CASSDQGPNYGYTF
>TRBD1|NA|TRBJ1-2|TRBV6-2/TRBV6-3
TGTGCCAGCAGTTACCCCCCCGGGACAGAAAACTATGGCTACACCTTC
CASSYPPGTENYGYTF